This TCR beta chain was obtained from a study of CD8 T cells in ankylosing spondylitis. This clonotype was picked up many times. Its antigen remains unknown. Study-wide results and limits: What seemed typical of ankylosing spondylitis blood was a TCR beta motif built from roughly eight highly homologous variants. The authors reported significant enrichment of disease-linked clones in matched ankylosing spondylitis synovial fluid.

MiXCR, applied by TCRdb to the 5' RACE reads, yields one record per CDR3 protein. The repertoire holds about 240,000 distinct CDR3 sequences, around 7.8% seen once, with under 7.5% in the top ten. V lost 0 bases, J lost 0 bases, and 13 bases lay in between. Germline V gene data show CDR1 as SGHRS and CDR2 as YFSETQ. This CDR3 is 16 amino acids long. The V gene is TRBV5-1, the J gene TRBJ2-7; maybe TRBD1 (6 bases). Sequenced material: blood, either unsorted or a sorted T cell fraction (not recorded which). The clonotype was recovered from a male donor with ankylosing spondylitis or in good health (not recorded which). The CDR3 loop is CASSLASTGASYEQYF. CDR3 DNA: TGCGCCAGCAGCTTGGCCTCGACAGGAGCCTCCTACGAGCAGTACTTC.